The rows below give T cell receptor beta chains drawn from one sample of a study of cytotoxic CD8 clonotypes in ibrutinib-treated CLL. The assay was immunoSEQ multiplex PCR, and TCRdb's table has in-frame clones only and misses some. The profile shows 140,000 to 150,000 clones, more than 75% of them singletons. Sample: PBMCs, taken after 24 months of ibrutinib treatment. Receptor source: a human donor with chronic lymphocytic leukemia. The CDR3 runs from the conserved cysteine through the conserved F or W. Fields, in order: clone size, J gene, D gene, V gene, CDR3 DNA, CDR3 protein. A D gene is named only where the DNA matches it firmly. Some rows have no size entry. The others give once, few or many, or a class for an expanded clone.

-,TRBJ1-3,-,TRBV28,TGTGCCAGCAGCCCTTATATCTTCGGGTCTGGAAACACCATATATTTT,CASSPYIFGSGNTIYF
-,TRBJ2-7,TRBD2,TRBV7-2,TGTGCCAGCAGCTTAGGGCGGGAGCGCACCTACGAGCAGTACTTC,CASSLGRERTYEQYF
-,TRBJ2-1,TRBD2,TRBV7-2,TGTGCCAGCAGCTTAGATGCGGGAGGGCCAGTGGGTGAGCAGTTCTTC,CASSLDAGGPVGEQFF
few,TRBJ1-2,-,TRBV6-5,TGTGCCAGCAGTTTGGGGCCGACCTATGGCTACACCTTC,CASSLGPTYGYTF
-,TRBJ2-3,-,TRBV15,TGTGCCACCAGCAGAGATATAGATAGGCAGTATTTT,CATSRDIDRQYF
-,TRBJ2-3,-,TRBV28,TGTGCCAGCAGTCTCCCCAGTCCCCCAGATACGCAGTATTTT,CASSLPSPPDTQYF
-,TRBJ1-2,-,TRBV28,TGTGCCAGCAGTTCCCAACCAAGGGTCAAAGGCTACACCTTC,CASSSQPRVKGYTF
-,TRBJ2-3,TRBD2,TRBV5-6,TGTGCCAGCAGCCCGGGACTAGCGGGAGTGAGGGATACGCAGTATTTT,CASSPGLAGVRDTQYF
-,TRBJ2-7,-,TRBV7-9,TGTGCCAGCAGCAGCCGGGAGTCCTCGGGCCAGCAGTACTTC,CASSSRESSGQQYF
-,TRBJ2-2,-,TRBV10-3,TGTGCCATCAGCCCGAGTAGGGGGCTGTTTTTT,CAISPSRGLFF
-,TRBJ2-4,-,TRBV5-1,TGCGCCAGCAGCCCCTGGGGCAGGAGATCTCTTATAGCCAAAAACATTCAGTACTTC,CASSPWGRRSLIAKNIQYF
-,TRBJ1-1,TRBD1,TRBV19,TGTGCCAGTATCCCGGACAGGGGGCGCTTGGCTTTCTTT,CASIPDRGRLAFF
-,TRBJ1-5,-,TRBV7-2,TGTGCCAGCAGCTTAGCGCCGGGGCAGCCCCAGCATTTT,CASSLAPGQPQHF
-,TRBJ2-5,TRBD1,TRBV7-9,TGTGCCAGCAGCCCGCAAGCCGGGACAGCCAAAGAGACCCAGTACTTC,CASSPQAGTAKETQYF
-,TRBJ2-1,TRBD2,TRBV5-1,TGCGCCAGCAGCGCGACTAGCGGGGGGGCGGCCTACAATGAGCAGTTCTTC,CASSATSGGAAYNEQFF
few,TRBJ1-1,-,TRBV2,TGTGCCAGCAGTGAGATGGAGAACACTGAAGCTTTCTTT,CASSEMENTEAFF
-,TRBJ2-7,-,TRBV7-2,TGTGCCAGCAGCTTAGCAGGGACGGAACCCTACGAGCAGTACTTC,CASSLAGTEPYEQYF
-,TRBJ2-1,TRBD1,TRBV11-2,TGTGCCAGCAGCTTAGGACAGGGGGCCTACAATGAGCAGTTCTTC,CASSLGQGAYNEQFF
-,TRBJ1-5,-,TRBV28,-,CASSILVRDSNQPQHF
once,TRBJ2-7,-,TRBV5-1,TGCGCCAGCAGCTTGGCCCCCGACAGGCCCAGGAAGCAGTACTTC,CASSLAPDRPRKQYF
-,TRBJ1-3,-,TRBV27,TGTGCCAGCAGCCCATCCAGGGGCCTCACCAGCATATATTTT,CASSPSRGLTSIYF
-,TRBJ2-3,TRBD1,TRBV9,TGTGCCAGCAGCCCCCACCGGGGAGGGACAGGGTCAGATACGCAGTATTTT,CASSPHRGGTGSDTQYF